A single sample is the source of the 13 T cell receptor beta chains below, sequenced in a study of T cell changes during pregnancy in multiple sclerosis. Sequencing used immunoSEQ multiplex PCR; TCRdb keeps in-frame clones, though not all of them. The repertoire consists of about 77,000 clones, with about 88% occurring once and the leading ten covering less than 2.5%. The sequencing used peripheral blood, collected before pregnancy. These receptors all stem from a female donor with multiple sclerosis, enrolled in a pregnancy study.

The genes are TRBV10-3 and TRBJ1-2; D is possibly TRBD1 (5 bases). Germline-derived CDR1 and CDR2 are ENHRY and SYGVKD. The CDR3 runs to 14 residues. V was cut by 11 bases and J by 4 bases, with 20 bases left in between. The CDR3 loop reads CASKYDSRPYGYTF. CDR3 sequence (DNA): TGTGCCTCGAAGTATGACAGCCGACCCTATGGCTACACCTTC.

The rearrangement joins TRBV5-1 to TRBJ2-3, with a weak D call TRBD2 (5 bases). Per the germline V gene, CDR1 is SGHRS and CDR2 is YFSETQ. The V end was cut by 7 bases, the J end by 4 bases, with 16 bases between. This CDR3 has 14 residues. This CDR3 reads CASCRLAVADTQYF. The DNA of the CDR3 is TGCGCCAGCTGCAGGCTAGCCGTAGCAGATACGCAGTATTTT.

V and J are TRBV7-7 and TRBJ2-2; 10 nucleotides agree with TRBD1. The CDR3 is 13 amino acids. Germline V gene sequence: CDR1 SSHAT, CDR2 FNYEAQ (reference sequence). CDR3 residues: CAIGTGDTGELFF. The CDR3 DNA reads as TGTGCTATTGGGACAGGGGACACCGGGGAGCTGTTTTTT.

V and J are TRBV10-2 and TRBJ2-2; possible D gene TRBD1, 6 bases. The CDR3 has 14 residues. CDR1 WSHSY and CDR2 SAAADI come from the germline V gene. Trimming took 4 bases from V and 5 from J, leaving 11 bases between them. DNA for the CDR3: TGCGCCAGCAGTGTCCCCGGGACAACCGGGGAGCTGTTTTTT. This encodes CASSVPGTTGELFF.

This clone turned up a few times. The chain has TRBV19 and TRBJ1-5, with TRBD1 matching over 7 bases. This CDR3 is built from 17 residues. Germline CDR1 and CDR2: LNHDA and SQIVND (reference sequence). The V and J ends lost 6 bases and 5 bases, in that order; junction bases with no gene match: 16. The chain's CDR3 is CASSQWDSTIRYQPQHF. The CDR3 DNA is TGTGCCAGTAGCCAATGGGACAGTACTATTAGGTATCAGCCCCAGCATTTT.

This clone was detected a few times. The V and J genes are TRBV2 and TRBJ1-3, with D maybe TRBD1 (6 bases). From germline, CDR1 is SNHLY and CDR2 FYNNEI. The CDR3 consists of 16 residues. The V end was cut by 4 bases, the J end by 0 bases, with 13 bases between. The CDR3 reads CASSARGHYSGNTIYF. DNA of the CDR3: TGTGCCAGCAGTGCTAGGGGACACTACTCTGGAAACACCATATATTTT. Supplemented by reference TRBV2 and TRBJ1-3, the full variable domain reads EPEVTQTPSHQVTQMGQEVILRCVPISNHLYFYWYRQILGQKVEFLVSFYNNEISEKSEIFDDQFSVERPDGSNFTLKIRSTKLEDSAMYFCASSARGHYSGNTIYFGEGSWLTVV.

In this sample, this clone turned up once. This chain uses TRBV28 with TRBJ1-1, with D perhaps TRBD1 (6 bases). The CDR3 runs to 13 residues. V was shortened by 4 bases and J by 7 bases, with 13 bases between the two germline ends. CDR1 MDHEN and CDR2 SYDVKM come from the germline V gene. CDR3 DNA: TGTGCCAGCAGTTCGCCAGGGGTCCTTGAAGCTTTCTTT. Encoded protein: CASSSPGVLEAFF.

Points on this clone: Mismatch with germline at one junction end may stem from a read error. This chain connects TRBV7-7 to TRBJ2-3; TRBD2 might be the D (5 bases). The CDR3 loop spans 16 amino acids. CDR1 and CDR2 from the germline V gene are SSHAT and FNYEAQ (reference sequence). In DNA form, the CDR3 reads TGTGCTAGCAGCTTATTCGGGTCGGGGAGCACAGATACGCAGTATTTT. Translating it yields CASSLFGSGSTDTQYF. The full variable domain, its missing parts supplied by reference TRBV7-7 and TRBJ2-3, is GAGVSQSPRYKVTKRGQDVTLRCDPISSHATLYWYQQALGQGPEFLTYFNYEAQPDKSGLPSDRFSAERPEGSISTLTIQRTEQRDSAMYRCASSLFGSGSTDTQYFGPGTRLTVL.

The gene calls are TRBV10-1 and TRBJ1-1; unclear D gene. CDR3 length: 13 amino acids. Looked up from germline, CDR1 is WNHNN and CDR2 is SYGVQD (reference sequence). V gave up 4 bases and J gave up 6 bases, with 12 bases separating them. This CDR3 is CASSVERRAEAFF. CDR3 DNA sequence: TGCGCCAGCAGTGTCGAGCGTCGCGCTGAAGCTTTCTTT.

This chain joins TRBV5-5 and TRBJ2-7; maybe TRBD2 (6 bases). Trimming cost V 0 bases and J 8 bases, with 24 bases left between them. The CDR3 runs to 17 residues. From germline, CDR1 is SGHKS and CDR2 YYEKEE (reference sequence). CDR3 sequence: CASSLAPWGLVPTQQYF. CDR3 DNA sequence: TGTGCCAGCAGCTTGGCCCCATGGGGACTGGTCCCTACGCAGCAGTACTTC.

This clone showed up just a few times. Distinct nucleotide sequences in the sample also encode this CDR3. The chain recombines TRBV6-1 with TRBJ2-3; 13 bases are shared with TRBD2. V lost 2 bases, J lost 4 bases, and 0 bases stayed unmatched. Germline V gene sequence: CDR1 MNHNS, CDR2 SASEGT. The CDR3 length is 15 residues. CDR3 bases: TGTGCCAGCAGTGAAACTAGCGGGGGGGCAGATACGCAGTATTTT. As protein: CASSETSGGADTQYF.

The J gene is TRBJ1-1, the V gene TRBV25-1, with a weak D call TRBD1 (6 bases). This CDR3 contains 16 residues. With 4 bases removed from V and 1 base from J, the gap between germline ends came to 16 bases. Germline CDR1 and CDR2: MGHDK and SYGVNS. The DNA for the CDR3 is TGTGCCAGCAGTGTACCGGGACATCGTCCGAACACTGAAGCTTTCTTT. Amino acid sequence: CASSVPGHRPNTEAFF.

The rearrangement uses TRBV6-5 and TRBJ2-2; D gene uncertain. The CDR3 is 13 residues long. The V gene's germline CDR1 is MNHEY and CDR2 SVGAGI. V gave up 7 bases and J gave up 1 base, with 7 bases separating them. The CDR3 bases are TGTGCCAGCATATCTCTGAACACCGGGGAGCTGTTTTTT. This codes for CASISLNTGELFF.